This record covers a single T cell receptor (beta chain). Its cognate antigen is unknown. The source of the sample is a study of cytomegalovirus exposure and HLA in healthy donors. The study's findings and limits: As confirmed in vitro, a few CMV-associated chains were specific for CMV antigens. The study found most TCR sequences rare, yet found some public TCRs in many donors.

The V gene lost 0 bases and the J gene lost 1 base, with 11 bases spanning the gap. CDR3 length: 15 amino acids. The V gene's germline CDR1 is GTSNPN and CDR2 SVGIG (reference sequence). Sequencing was performed with immunoSEQ multiplex PCR; in TCRdb, only in-frame clones are kept and a portion is missing. In the table there are approximately 97,000 clones, approximately 93% of which are singletons. The V call is TRBV30, the J call TRBJ2-3; D is possibly TRBD1 (6 bases). Sequencing was done on a sample of PBMCs. The TCR sequence derives from a woman aged 30 to 39 in good health and CMV-seropositive. CDR3 sequence reads: CAWSVGDKRTDTQYF. DNA for the CDR3: TGTGCCTGGAGTGTAGGGGACAAACGCACAGATACGCAGTATTTT.